This entry is about one T cell receptor (beta chain). Its antigen is currently unknown. With 60 Vbeta and 13 Jbeta primers, the PCR was carried out. This table comes from immunoSEQ multiplex PCR, and its TCRdb copy is limited to in-frame clones, with some not included. The top ten clones hold about 4% of a sample with about 160,000 clones, roughly four fifths of them seen once. This specimen belongs to a study of cytomegalovirus exposure and HLA in healthy donors. Study results and limitations: Relative to equally common others, HLA-associated TCR beta chains showed greater clonal expansion in a later analysis. Analyzed later, association rates of TCRs varied across HLA loci, with DRB1 most and HLA-C fewest. Beyond CMV serostatus, there was no information to go on about immune exposure. Cytomegalovirus association was assigned to about 150 TCR beta chains.

The receptor was isolated from a man between 45 and 60 years old in good health and CMV-seropositive. Sequenced: PBMCs.

The CDR3 DNA sequence: TGTGCCAGCAGGACAGCTCAGAACACTGAAGCTTTCTTT. Amino acids: CASRTAQNTEAFF. This sequence joins TRBV27 and TRBJ1-1, with D possibly matching TRBD1 (5 bases). Germline values: CDR1 MNHEY, CDR2 SMNVEV (reference sequence). V lost 6 bases and J lost 1, with 9 bases in between. CDR3 length equals 13 residues.